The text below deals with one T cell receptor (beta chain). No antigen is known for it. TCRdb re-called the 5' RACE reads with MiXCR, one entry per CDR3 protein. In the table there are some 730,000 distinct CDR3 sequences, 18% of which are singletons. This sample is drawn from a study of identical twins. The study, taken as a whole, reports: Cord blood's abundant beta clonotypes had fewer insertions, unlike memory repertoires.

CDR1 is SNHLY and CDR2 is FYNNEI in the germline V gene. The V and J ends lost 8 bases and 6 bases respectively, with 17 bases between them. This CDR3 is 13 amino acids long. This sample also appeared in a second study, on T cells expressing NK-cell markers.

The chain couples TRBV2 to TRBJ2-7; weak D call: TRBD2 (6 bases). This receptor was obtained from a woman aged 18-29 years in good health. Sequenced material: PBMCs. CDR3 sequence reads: CASRGWGYGEQYF. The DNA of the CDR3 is TGTGCCAGCCGGGGGTGGGGGTACGGCGAGCAGTACTTC.